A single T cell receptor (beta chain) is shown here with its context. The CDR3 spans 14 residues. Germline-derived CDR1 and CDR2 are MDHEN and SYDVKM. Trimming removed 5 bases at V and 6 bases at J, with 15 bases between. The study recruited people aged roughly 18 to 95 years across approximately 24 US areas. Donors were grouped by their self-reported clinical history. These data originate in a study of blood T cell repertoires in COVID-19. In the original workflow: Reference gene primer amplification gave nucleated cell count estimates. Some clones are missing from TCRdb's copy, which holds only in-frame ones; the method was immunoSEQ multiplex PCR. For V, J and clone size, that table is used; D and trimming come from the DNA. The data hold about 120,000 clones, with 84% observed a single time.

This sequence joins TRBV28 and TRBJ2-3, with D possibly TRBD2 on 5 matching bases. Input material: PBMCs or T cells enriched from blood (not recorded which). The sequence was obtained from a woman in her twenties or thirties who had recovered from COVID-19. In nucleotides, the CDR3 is TGTGCCAGCAGTCCCCGAGGGTGGGAGGATACGCAGTATTTT. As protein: CASSPRGWEDTQYF.